These T cell receptor beta chains were read from a single sample in a study of CD4+ T cells in melanoma. The repertoire was sequenced with immunoSEQ multiplex PCR; TCRdb's copy has only in-frame clones and lacks some. The sample comprises roughly 140,000 clones, over 90% of which are singletons, and 1.5% to 1.9% rests with the top ten. Source of these receptors: a human donor with melanoma. Both conserved end residues are part of each CDR3. The order of the fields is V gene, J gene, clone size, D gene, CDR3 protein, CDR3 DNA. The D gene is left open where the match is weak. A clone size is listed for some rows: how often the clone was seen (once, few, many), or a class if it is expanded.

V gene: TRBV21-1
J gene: TRBJ1-1
clone size: .
D gene: .
CDR3 protein: CASSPGFHRTNTEAFF
CDR3 DNA: TGTGCCAGCAGCCCAGGCTTTCATCGGACTAACACTGAAGCTTTCTTT

V gene: TRBV4-2
J gene: TRBJ2-1
clone size: .
D gene: .
CDR3 protein: CASGWDSSSYNEQFF
CDR3 DNA: TGTGCCAGCGGGTGGGACTCGAGCTCCTACAATGAGCAGTTCTTC

V gene: TRBV7-7
J gene: TRBJ2-7
clone size: .
D gene: TRBD2
CDR3 protein: CASSLAGPSGAGSYEQYF
CDR3 DNA: TGTGCTAGCAGCTTAGCGGGTCCCTCTGGAGCGGGATCCTACGAGCAGTACTTC

V gene: TRBV9
J gene: TRBJ2-2
clone size: few
D gene: .
CDR3 protein: CASSIAGRTKTGELFF
CDR3 DNA: TGTGCCAGCAGCATTGCGGGACGGACAAAAACCGGGGAGCTGTTTTTT

V gene: TRBV7-2
J gene: TRBJ1-4
clone size: .
D gene: .
CDR3 protein: CASSLTGPNEKLFF
CDR3 DNA: TGTGCCAGCAGCTTAACTGGACCTAATGAAAAACTGTTTTTT

V gene: TRBV18
J gene: TRBJ1-3
clone size: .
D gene: .
CDR3 protein: CASSLTRPGLGNTIYF
CDR3 DNA: TGTGCCAGCTCATTAACTCGACCGGGATTAGGAAACACCATATATTTT

V gene: TRBV7-9
J gene: TRBJ2-1
clone size: .
D gene: .
CDR3 protein: CASKERNNNEQFF
CDR3 DNA: TGTGCCAGCAAGGAGAGAAATAACAATGAGCAGTTCTTC

V gene: TRBV14
J gene: TRBJ2-3
clone size: .
D gene: .
CDR3 protein: CASSQALGSTDTQYF
CDR3 DNA: TGTGCCAGCAGCCAAGCTCTCGGGAGCACAGATACGCAGTATTTT

V gene: TRBV7-9
J gene: TRBJ1-1
clone size: .
D gene: .
CDR3 protein: CASTLSGNTEAFF
CDR3 DNA: TGTGCCAGCACCTTATCAGGGAACACTGAAGCTTTCTTT

V gene: TRBV19
J gene: TRBJ2-2
clone size: .
D gene: .
CDR3 protein: CASSIVIAAGELFF
CDR3 DNA: TGTGCCAGTAGTATTGTGATCGCGGCCGGGGAGCTGTTTTTT

V gene: TRBV6-5
J gene: TRBJ2-7
clone size: .
D gene: .
CDR3 protein: CASSVDGRYEQYF
CDR3 DNA: TGTGCCAGCAGTGTGGATGGAAGATACGAGCAGTACTTC

V gene: TRBV5-5
J gene: TRBJ2-5
clone size: .
D gene: .
CDR3 protein: CASSLADQETQYF
CDR3 DNA: TGTGCCAGCAGCTTGGCCGACCAAGAGACCCAGTACTTC